Each of the 20 T cell receptor beta chains below was sequenced from the same sample in a study of blood T cell repertoires in COVID-19. Here immunoSEQ multiplex PCR was the method, and the copy in TCRdb shows in-frame clones only, minus some. The data hold about 210,000 clones, with approximately 89% observed a single time. Sequenced sample: peripheral blood. All receptors come from a woman aged 40 to 49 with acute or convalescent COVID-19.

This clone was observed once. This chain links TRBV9 with TRBJ2-2; 7 bases match TRBD2. The germline CDR1 and CDR2 sequences are SGDLS and YYNGEE. Losses at the gene ends were 4 bases for V and 2 bases for J; bases not matched to a gene: 14. CDR3 size: 18 residues. The DNA for the CDR3 is TGTGCCAGCAGCCCTCCGAGACTAGCCAGACCAAACACCGGGGAGCTGTTTTTT. It yields the protein CASSPPRLARPNTGELFF. Looking up the rest from reference TRBV9 and TRBJ2-2 gives the full variable domain: DSGVTQTPKHLITATGQRVTLRCSPRSGDLSVYWYQQSLDQGLQFLIQYYNGEERAKGNILERFSAQQFPDLHSELNLSSLELGDSALYFCASSPPRLARPNTGELFFGEGSRLTVL.

The rearrangement links TRBV6-5 to TRBJ1-1; D ambiguous. The CDR3 spans 13 residues. Trimming took off 2 bases at V and 7 bases at J, with 11 bases between the two ends. Germline-derived CDR1 and CDR2 are MNHEY and SVGAGI. CDR3 sequence: CASSYDNQIEAFF. In nucleotides, the CDR3 is TGTGCCAGCAGTTACGACAATCAAATTGAAGCTTTCTTT.

This clone was observed a single time. This rearrangement joins TRBV5-6 to TRBJ1-4, with 8 positions matching TRBD1. The CDR3 contains 14 residues. The ends lost 4 bases at V and 11 bases at J; junction bases unmatched: 10. The V gene's germline CDR1 is SGHDT and CDR2 YYEEEE. CDR3 amino acids: CASSTGQGMVKLFF. The CDR3, as DNA: TGTGCCAGCAGCACCGGACAGGGTATGGTGAAACTGTTTTTT.

The chain combines TRBV11-2 with TRBJ1-4, with 9 nucleotides matching TRBD1. Germline V lookup: CDR1 SGHAT, CDR2 FQNNGV. Losses at the gene ends were 5 bases for V and 8 bases for J; bases not matched to a gene: 9. The CDR3 sequence is 15 residues long. The CDR3 DNA is TGTGCCAGCAGCCGCCCCGGGACAGGGCGGGAAAAACTGTTTTTT. Protein: CASSRPGTGREKLFF.

This chain joins TRBV3-1 (or the pseudogene TRBV3-2) and TRBJ2-1; weak D call: TRBD2 (5 bases). Germline V CDR1 and CDR2: LGHDT, YNNKEL (reference sequence). The CDR3 spans 14 residues. V dropped 0 bases and J dropped 9 bases, with 12 bases sitting between them. This CDR3 reads CASSQDGVAAEQFF. Here the CDR3 DNA reads TGTGCCAGCAGCCAAGACGGGGTGGCTGCTGAGCAGTTCTTC.

The chain's CDR3 is CASSLELQGANGYTF. The CDR3 region has the DNA TGTGCCAGCAGCTTAGAGTTACAGGGGGCTAATGGCTACACCTTC. This chain connects TRBV13 to TRBJ1-2; 9 nucleotides line up with TRBD1. In germline, CDR1 is PRHDT, CDR2 FYEKMQ (reference sequence). The trim removed 1 base at V and 6 bases at J, leaving 6 bases unmatched. The CDR3 runs 15 residues. Variable domain in full (rest from reference TRBV13 and TRBJ1-2): AAGVIQSPRHLIKEKRETATLKCYPIPRHDTVYWYQQGPGQDPQFLISFYEKMQSDKGSIPDRFSAQQFSDYHSELNMSSLELGDSALYFCASSLELQGANGYTFGSGTRLTVV.

J is TRBJ2-2 and V is TRBV21-1; the table's D call TRBD2 went unverified against the DNA. TRBV21-1 is deemed a pseudogene. This CDR3 spans 19 amino acids. The CDR3 protein is CASSRNLPGLVTNTGELFF. CDR3 bases: TGTGCCAGCAGCAGAAACCTTCCTGGACTGGTTACGAACACCGGGGAGCTGTTTTTT.

The rearrangement joins TRBV6-6 to TRBJ1-2, with D possibly being TRBD1 (6 bases). The length of the CDR3 is 14 residues. Trimming stripped 4 bases from V and 1 base from J, with 10 bases between. Germline CDR1 is MNHNY and CDR2 is SVGAGI (reference sequence). The CDR3 DNA reads as TGTGCCAGCAGTTTAGGGGGAGTTAACTATGGCTACACCTTC. Translating it yields CASSLGGVNYGYTF.

The rearrangement joins TRBV6-5 to TRBJ1-4, with TRBD1 matching 10 bases. Germline V gives CDR1 MNHEY, CDR2 SVGAGI. The V gene end was trimmed by 2 bases and the J gene end by 6 bases; junction bases not matched to a gene: 3. This CDR3 has 15 amino acids. CDR3 DNA sequence: TGTGCCAGCAGTTACGGGGGGACAGGGGATGAAAAACTGTTTTTT. It translates to CASSYGGTGDEKLFF.

The V call is TRBV5-4, the J call TRBJ2-6, with 9 positions matching TRBD1. The V segment lost 4 bases and the J segment 3 bases; nucleotides outside the gene matches: 5. Germline V gene data show CDR1 as SGHNT and CDR2 as YYREEE (reference sequence). The CDR3 contains 16 residues. The CDR3 protein is CASSMNRGLGANVLTF. The DNA of the CDR3 is TGTGCCAGCAGCATGAACAGGGGGCTTGGGGCCAACGTCCTGACTTTC. Full variable domain (outside the CDR3, taken from reference TRBV5-4 and TRBJ2-6): ETGVTQSPTHLIKTRGQQVTLRCSSQSGHNTVSWYQQALGQGPQFIFQYYREEENGRGNFPPRFSGLQFPNYSSELNVNALELDDSALYLCASSMNRGLGANVLTFGAGSRLTVL.

The count of this clone is one. V is TRBV4-1 and J is TRBJ1-1, with D possibly TRBD1 on 5 matching bases. This CDR3 is built from 15 residues. Deletions cut 4 bases from V and 0 bases from J, with 12 bases between. Germline lookup yields CDR1 MGHRA and CDR2 YSYEKL. The CDR3 protein is CASSRSDSMNTEAFF. The CDR3 DNA reads TGCGCCAGCAGCCGCAGCGACAGCATGAACACTGAAGCTTTCTTT.

V gene TRBV5-1 combines with J gene TRBJ2-4; 11 nucleotides agree with TRBD2. CDR3 length: 19 amino acids. With V trimmed by 0 bases and J by 1 base, 9 bases remained unmatched. The germline V gene encodes CDR1 SGHRS and CDR2 YFSETQ. CDR3 DNA sequence: TGCGCCAGCAGCTTGGAGGCTAGCGGGGGGCCAAGGGCCAAAAACATTCAGTACTTC. Its translation: CASSLEASGGPRAKNIQYF.

This clone turned up a few times. The chain links TRBV18 to TRBJ2-5; no firm D call. Germline assignment: CDR1 KGHSH and CDR2 LQKENI. The CDR3 runs 13 residues. V dropped 2 bases and J dropped 5 bases, with 9 bases sitting between them. CDR3 residues: CASSPSVRETQYF. CDR3 sequence (DNA): TGTGCCAGCTCACCATCCGTACGGGAGACCCAGTACTTC.

This sequence joins TRBV5-1 and TRBJ2-3, with 7 bases lining up with TRBD1. CDR3 size: 15 residues. Trimming removed 4 bases from V and 4 bases from J; junction bases left unmatched: 9. Germline loops: CDR1 SGHRS, CDR2 YFSETQ. DNA for the CDR3: TGCGCCAGCAGCCCCAGGGACAGTCAACCAGATACGCAGTATTTT. Amino acids: CASSPRDSQPDTQYF.

For this clone: A junction boundary mismatches the germline segment, possibly from a read error. This chain links TRBV25-1 with TRBJ1-2, with 7 bases aligning to TRBD1. This CDR3 has 12 residues. Germline V gene sequence: CDR1 MGHDK, CDR2 SYGVNS. The CDR3 region has the DNA TGTGCCAGCAGGGAGTACGGGACAGCCCTCTTCTTC. Encoded protein: CASREYGTALFF.

This clone appeared once. The rearrangement links TRBV19 to TRBJ2-5; D is perhaps TRBD1 (5 bases). Germline CDR1 and CDR2: LNHDA and SQIVND (reference sequence). The CDR3 has 14 amino acids. V was clipped by 1 base and J by 5 bases, with 11 bases between them. CDR3 region: CASSIVGDAETQYF. The CDR3 DNA sequence: TGTGCCAGTAGTATAGTAGGGGATGCCGAGACCCAGTACTTC.

In this sample, this clone turned up once. The V and J genes are TRBV3-1 (or the pseudogene TRBV3-2) and TRBJ1-2; the match to TRBD1 covers 7 bases. J gave up 4 bases and V 4 bases, and 6 bases lay outside the gene matches. The CDR3 is 14 amino acids. CDR1 and CDR2 from the germline V gene are LGHDT and YNNKEL (reference sequence). The CDR3 sequence is CASSLGQAFYGYTF. The CDR3 bases are TGTGCCAGCAGCCTAGGACAGGCCTTCTATGGCTACACCTTC.

This chain joins TRBV5-1 and TRBJ1-1, with 7 bases aligning to TRBD1. Germline V CDR1 and CDR2: SGHRS, YFSETQ. V shed 4 bases and J 1 base; nucleotides not matched to a gene: 10. CDR3 length: 16 residues. The CDR3 DNA follows: TGCGCCAGCAGCGCATCGACAGGGACAACGAACACTGAAGCTTTCTTT. Translation: CASSASTGTTNTEAFF.

The rearrangement links TRBV5-5 to TRBJ1-2; 10 bases match TRBD1. From germline, CDR1 is SGHKS and CDR2 YYEKEE (reference sequence). The CDR3 spans 16 residues. V gave up 6 bases and J gave up 0 bases; unmatched junction bases: 8. Here the CDR3 reads CASTRSGTGANYGYTF. In nucleotides, the CDR3 is TGTGCCAGCACCAGATCCGGGACAGGGGCTAACTATGGCTACACCTTC.

This chain joins TRBV5-1 and TRBJ2-2; D remains ambiguous. Germline V gene lookup returns CDR1 SGHRS and CDR2 YFSETQ. The CDR3 spans 15 residues. V was cut by 4 bases and J by 0 bases, with 10 bases left in between. CDR3 DNA sequence: TGCGCCAGCAGCGAAACTATCACGAACACCGGGGAGCTGTTTTTT. Its translation: CASSETITNTGELFF.